This passage covers 23 T cell receptor beta chains from one sample sequenced in a study of blood T cell repertoires in COVID-19. Data came from immunoSEQ multiplex PCR; TCRdb stores just in-frame clones and leaves some out. The sample holds 99,000 or so clones; 84% are singletons and the top ten take 26%. The specimen sequenced was peripheral blood. All receptors derive from a man in his 60s with acute or convalescent COVID-19.

The chain couples TRBV6-5 to TRBJ2-7, with TRBD2 as a possible D gene (7 bases). Germline-derived CDR1 and CDR2 are MNHEY and SVGAGI. V was clipped by 2 bases and J by 7 bases, with 9 bases between them. This CDR3 is built from 12 residues. The CDR3 reads CASSYRGGEQYF. In nucleotides, the CDR3 is TGTGCCAGCAGTTACAGGGGGGGGGAGCAGTACTTC.

The rearrangement links TRBV19 to TRBJ2-3, with unresolved D. The CDR3 covers 13 residues. With 3 bases removed from V and 1 base from J, the gap between germline ends came to 5 bases. Germline CDR1 and CDR2: LNHDA and SQIVND (reference sequence). In DNA form, the CDR3 reads TGTGCCAGTAGTATGTATGGCACAGATACGCAGTATTTT. As protein: CASSMYGTDTQYF.

This chain connects TRBV5-1 to TRBJ2-1; D gene ambiguous. The CDR3 sequence is 12 residues long. With 2 bases removed from V and 9 bases from J, the gap between germline ends came to 9 bases. Germline CDR1 SGHRS, CDR2 YFSETQ. The CDR3 is CASSFGGGEQFF. CDR3 bases: TGCGCCAGCAGCTTTGGCGGCGGTGAGCAGTTCTTC.

The sample holds a few counts of this clone. The chain uses TRBV28 and TRBJ2-7; 11 bases agree with TRBD1. Germline CDR1 and CDR2: MDHEN and SYDVKM. The ends lost 4 bases at V and 6 bases at J; junction bases unmatched: 8. This CDR3 has 15 residues. The CDR3 coding sequence is TGTGCCAGCAGTTCACCCGGGACAGGGGGAGGCGAGCAGTACTTC. Amino acids: CASSSPGTGGGEQYF.

This clone was found a few times. The chain employs TRBV7-9 and TRBJ2-2; possible D gene TRBD1, 5 bases. CDR1 and CDR2 (germline): SEHNR, FQNEAQ (reference sequence). This CDR3 is 16 amino acids long. Trimming pared 5 bases from V and 2 bases from J, leaving 15 bases between. The CDR3 is CASSHLQVFNTGELFF. In DNA, the CDR3 is TGTGCCAGCAGCCATCTACAGGTTTTCAACACCGGGGAGCTGTTTTTT.

This chain links TRBV6-5 with TRBJ2-7; tentatively, D is TRBD2 (5 bases). This CDR3 has 12 residues. Germline V gives CDR1 MNHEY, CDR2 SVGAGI. V lost 2 bases and J lost 5, with 7 bases in between. CDR3 bases: TGTGCCAGCAGTTACAAGCGGAACGAGCAGTACGTC. Its translation: CASSYKRNEQYV.

The chain couples TRBV2 to TRBJ2-7; possible D gene TRBD1, 7 bases. V was cut by 2 bases and J by 5 bases, with 13 bases left in between. Germline loops: CDR1 SNHLY, CDR2 FYNNEI. The CDR3 has 14 amino acids. The CDR3 nucleotides are TGTGCCAGCAGTGAACCAGGGGGAGGAGACGAGCAGTACTTC. It specifies CASSEPGGGDEQYF.

V usage is TRBV6-1 and J usage is TRBJ1-5, with 9 bases that match TRBD1. The CDR3 has 17 amino acids. From germline, CDR1 is MNHNS and CDR2 SASEGT. V shed 4 bases, J shed 4 bases, and the junction held 11 bases outside the gene matches. The DNA for the CDR3 is TGTGCCAGCAGTGTTGCCGGGGGGACAGGGAGTAATCAGCCCCAGCATTTT. Translation: CASSVAGGTGSNQPQHF.

The gene calls are TRBV5-1 and TRBJ1-1; 7 positions match TRBD1. Losses at the gene ends were 4 bases for V and 10 bases for J; bases not matched to a gene: 4. Germline V gives CDR1 SGHRS, CDR2 YFSETQ. The CDR3 runs to 11 residues. The CDR3: CASSDRERAFF. For the CDR3, the DNA is TGCGCCAGCAGCGACAGGGAGAGAGCTTTCTTT.

The rearrangement uses TRBV3-1 (or the pseudogene TRBV3-2) and TRBJ2-3; 7 positions match TRBD2. This CDR3 has 12 amino acids. J gave up 6 bases and V 6 bases, and 3 bases lay outside the gene matches. Germline CDR1 LGHDT, CDR2 YNNKEL (reference sequence). DNA of the CDR3: TGTGCCAGCAGGGCAGCGGGGGATACGCAGTATTTT. As protein: CASRAAGDTQYF.

The sample holds one count of this clone. The chain carries TRBV11-2 and TRBJ1-6; TRBD1 aligns across 7 bases. Germline CDR1 and CDR2: SGHAT and FQNNGV. J was trimmed by 3 bases and V by 5 bases; bases with no gene match: 4. The CDR3 totals 15 residues. The CDR3, as DNA: TGTGCCAGCAGCCCCCAGGGGGACTATAATTCACCCCTCCACTTT. Its protein is CASSPQGDYNSPLHF.

This chain joins TRBV6-5 and TRBJ1-5, with D maybe TRBD1 (5 bases). Germline V CDR1 and CDR2: MNHEY, SVGAGI. The CDR3 sequence is 14 residues long. V gave up 4 bases and J gave up 5 bases, with 12 bases separating them. DNA of the CDR3: TGTGCCAGCAGTTTATCTCAGGGTCATCAGCCCCAGCATTTT. Protein sequence: CASSLSQGHQPQHF.

The chain combines TRBV9 with TRBJ1-6; 7 positions match TRBD1. Germline assignment: CDR1 SGDLS and CDR2 YYNGEE. This CDR3 region has 17 residues. Trimming cost V 2 bases and J 0 bases; bases outside gene matches: 5. The CDR3 region has the DNA TGTGCCAGCAGCGTCGGGGACAGCCGCTCCTATAATTCACCCCTCCACTTT. It encodes CASSVGDSRSYNSPLHF.

The V gene is TRBV7-9, the J gene TRBJ1-1; a weak D match, TRBD1 (5 bases). The CDR3 spans 15 residues. From germline, CDR1 is SEHNR and CDR2 FQNEAQ (reference sequence). The V gene lost 3 bases and the J gene lost 7 bases, with 18 bases spanning the gap. CDR3 nucleotide sequence: TGTGCCAGCAGCTTTCTTCAGGGTCTCACTGGTGAAGCTTTCTTT. It encodes CASSFLQGLTGEAFF.

The chain couples TRBV6-4 to TRBJ2-2; 7 bases fit TRBD2. The length of the CDR3 is 16 residues. The V and J ends lost 3 bases and 3 bases, in that order; junction bases with no gene match: 7. Germline CDR1 and CDR2: MRHNA and SNTAGT. The CDR3 loop reads CASSDKASGDTGELFF. The CDR3 region has the DNA TGTGCCAGCAGTGATAAGGCTAGCGGTGACACCGGGGAGCTGTTTTTT.

The chain recombines TRBV7-2 with TRBJ2-1, with no clear D. Trimming stripped 2 bases from V and 7 bases from J, with 9 bases between. This CDR3 has 13 residues. Germline V gives CDR1 SGHTA, CDR2 FQGNSA. This CDR3 is CASSLMSKNEQFF. The DNA for the CDR3 is TGTGCCAGCAGCTTAATGAGTAAAAATGAGCAGTTCTTC.

The rearrangement uses TRBV2 and TRBJ2-1; D call uncertain. V lost 1 base, J lost 0 bases, and 10 bases lay in between. CDR3 size: 16 residues. CDR1 SNHLY and CDR2 FYNNEI come from the germline V gene. CDR3 sequence: CASSEGPGSSYNEQFF. The DNA for the CDR3 is TGTGCCAGCAGTGAAGGCCCAGGCAGCTCCTACAATGAGCAGTTCTTC.

This chain connects TRBV6-5 to TRBJ1-2; D remains ambiguous. The CDR3 sequence is 12 residues long. Trimming left V 0 bases short and J 7 bases short, with 6 bases between. Germline V gene data show CDR1 as MNHEY and CDR2 as SVGAGI. The CDR3 protein is CASSYSRGGYTF. DNA for the CDR3: TGTGCCAGCAGTTACTCCAGAGGTGGCTACACCTTC.

The V gene is TRBV6-5, the J gene TRBJ1-1; unclear D gene. The CDR3 runs to 13 residues. Germline CDR1 and CDR2: MNHEY and SVGAGI. V shed 6 bases and J shed 6 bases, with 14 bases lying between them. DNA of the CDR3: TGTGCCAGCAGCCTAAGAACAGATTCTGAAGCTTTCTTT. This encodes CASSLRTDSEAFF.

This chain uses TRBV5-1 with TRBJ2-5; 11 nucleotides line up with TRBD1. Germline V CDR1 and CDR2: SGHRS, YFSETQ. The CDR3 length is 14 residues. V lost 4 bases and J lost 4; bases outside the gene matches: 3. DNA of the CDR3: TGCGCCAGCAGCCCGGGACAGGGGGGAGAGACCCAGTACTTC. Translated, it gives CASSPGQGGETQYF. The variable domain in full, with the rest retrieved from reference TRBV5-1 and TRBJ2-5, is KAGVTQTPRYLIKTRGQQVTLSCSPISGHRSVSWYQQTPGQGLQFLFEYFSETQRNKGNFPGRFSGRQFSNSRSEMNVSTLELGDSALYLCASSPGQGGETQYFGPGTRLLVL.

The rearrangement joins TRBV5-1 to TRBJ2-2; 11 bases match TRBD2. V dropped 3 bases and J dropped 6; count of bases not matched to a gene: 7. CDR1 and CDR2 from the germline V gene are SGHRS and YFSETQ. This CDR3 spans 16 amino acids. The DNA of the CDR3 is TGCGCCAGCAGCTGGGACCTAGCGGGAGGTTCCGGGGAGCTGTTTTTT. It is translated as CASSWDLAGGSGELFF. The full variable domain, its missing parts supplied by reference TRBV5-1 and TRBJ2-2, is KAGVTQTPRYLIKTRGQQVTLSCSPISGHRSVSWYQQTPGQGLQFLFEYFSETQRNKGNFPGRFSGRQFSNSRSEMNVSTLELGDSALYLCASSWDLAGGSGELFFGEGSRLTVL.

The CDR3 spells CATSYTSTDTQYF. The CDR3, as DNA: TGTGCCACCAGTTACACCAGCACAGATACGCAGTATTTT. J is TRBJ2-3 and V is TRBV24-1; D unclear. Germline V lookup: CDR1 KGHDR, CDR2 SFDVKD. CDR3 length equals 13 residues. Trimming removed 6 bases from V and 0 bases from J, with 6 bases in between.

The chain combines TRBV5-8 with TRBJ2-3; 9 bases map to TRBD2. The CDR3 is 16 amino acids. Germline trimming cut 1 base from V and 2 bases from J; bases unmatched to any gene: 5. Per germline, CDR1 SGHTS and CDR2 YDEGEE. The CDR3 spells CASSLLAGRYTDTQYF. CDR3 coding DNA: TGTGCCAGCAGCTTGCTAGCGGGGAGGTACACAGATACGCAGTATTTT. The full variable domain, its missing parts supplied by reference TRBV5-8 and TRBJ2-3, is EAGVTQSPTHLIKTRGQQATLRCSPISGHTSVYWYQQALGLGLQFLLWYDEGEERNRGNFPPRFSGRQFPNYSSELNVNALELEDSALYLCASSLLAGRYTDTQYFGPGTRLTVL.